This T cell receptor (beta chain) originates from a study of cytomegalovirus exposure and HLA in healthy donors (dated by TCRdb to the late 2010s). Describing the broader study: According to a later analysis, one platform produced both the 100 to 150 validation repertoires and the approximately 670 repertoires of the first cohort. The aim of the study was to test whether cataloging public T cell receptors could identify signatures of past pathogen exposure. A separate validation cohort of 100 to 150 different subjects was used in addition to the roughly 720-subject first cohort. To predict cytomegalovirus infection status, the study combined high-throughput TCR immunosequencing, statistical association of individual TCRs with disease status, and machine learning.

The junction shows trimming of 5 bases on V and 5 bases on J, plus 8 bases between the germline ends. CDR1 and CDR2 (SNHLY, FYNNEI) derive from the germline V gene. Reading from cysteine to phenylalanine, the CDR3 counts 12 amino acids. Only CDR3 DNA remains: 36 bases, in frame from the first base. The method was the immunoSEQ multiplex PCR assay. The study's processing was this. To diagnose cytomegalovirus status from the catalog of TCR beta chain sequences, a statistical classification framework was built. Not all clones reach the TCRdb copy of this immuneACCESS table, which keeps in-frame sequences only. Checked studies attribute under half of the gap to unresolved V genes and leave the rest unexplained. V and J calls and clone size are given by that table; D and trimming were obtained from the DNA. In all, the sample holds about 200,000 clones, and roughly three quarters of those were seen once. The top ten hold less than 1.5% of the sample.

What the work shows at the level of the full study, not this receptor alone: The classifier was reported to diagnose cytomegalovirus status with high specificity and sensitivity in both the original and validation cohorts. A few of the identified cytomegalovirus-associated TCR beta chains were confirmed in vitro to be specific for cytomegalovirus antigens. A later analysis had no HLA typing for the validation cohort, so co-occurrence there was scored across all 110 or so repertoires. Across donors, most TCR sequences were observed very rarely, whereas some public TCRs were present in many individuals. The authors suggested that the approach could potentially be generalized to other disease states and immunological phenotypes. Of the cluster scores, around 95% were above 0 in a later analysis, which found that TCRs clustered in the first cohort also tended to co-occur in the 95 to 150 validation repertoires. The study listed 150 to 200 TCR beta chains as associated with cytomegalovirus.

To note about this clone: Its antigen target is currently unknown. No clone much larger than this one lies a single base away; base qualities are absent.

Donors formed part of the validation cohort, which comprised fewer than 150 subjects and was distinct from the first cohort of 666 subjects. Recombination joined TRBV2 with TRBJ2-3; there is no confident call for the D gene. The sequencing input was PBMCs. The receptor was derived from a young woman in good health and CMV-seronegative. The DNA reads as follows: TGTGCCAGCAGTCTAATCAAAGATACGCAGTATTTT. This gives the protein CASSLIKDTQYF. This CDR3, with the reference TRBV2 and TRBJ2-3 proteins standing in past its ends, gives the full variable domain EPEVTQTPSHQVTQMGQEVILRCVPISNHLYFYWYRQILGQKVEFLVSFYNNEISEKSEIFDDQFSVERPDGSNFTLKIRSTKLEDSAMYFCASSLIKDTQYFGPGTRLTVL.